This T cell receptor (beta chain) was recorded in a study of T cells expressing NK-cell markers (TCRdb year 2020). Regarding the complete study: Eight donors provided sorted CD3+CD56+NKG2C+, CD3+CD56+NKG2C- and CD3+CD56-NKG2C+ T-cell subsets, whose TCR beta-chain repertoires were profiled. Seven of the eight sequenced donors were HCMV-seropositive and one was HCMV-seronegative. All eight donors whose samples were sequenced were randomly selected healthy volunteers, three of them men and five women. The libraries were sequenced on Illumina HiSeq 2000/2500, MiSeq or NextSeq, producing 2 x 150 bp reads.

HCMV-specific IgG was detected in serum with a commercial ELISA kit to determine HCMV serostatus. Peripheral blood mononuclear cells were isolated from blood by Ficoll density gradient centrifugation. The CDR1 and CDR2 encoded by the germline V gene (reference sequence) are LNHDA and SQIVND. Inclusive of the bounding cysteine and phenylalanine, the CDR3 is 14 residues long. No nucleotide data were recorded. Results and caveats for the whole study, not just this receptor: Those dominant clonotypes were again the most abundant among CD3+CD56-NKG2C+ cells in four donors, at roughly 25-65%. Whether the expanded NKG2C-expressing T cell clones were specific for HCMV antigens was left unclear. In a handful of donors, the dominant CD3+CD56+NKG2C+ clonotypes were found to rank among the top 10 CD8+ clonotypes and to make up about 1.0-7.5% of CD8+ T cells.

In the case of this clonotype: The antigen it binds to is not known.

Sequencing was carried out with an Illumina HiSeq 2000. 5'RACE template switching, by which a universal primer site and unique molecular identifiers were added, was used to make TCR beta cDNA libraries. Priming for cDNA synthesis came from the TCR beta constant segment, and two successive PCR amplification steps followed. The paper's processing steps were these. MIGEC was used to demultiplex reads and group the reads by UMI, and MiTCR was used to assemble and quantify clonotypes. To exclude erroneous sequences, any TCR cDNA sequence not supported by at least two reads was discarded. The tcR package was used for downstream repertoire analysis, and clonotypes were matched between fractions using CDR3 nucleotide sequence together with V segment. VDJmatch was used to annotate antigen specificity against VDJdb, with one amino acid substitution in CDR3 allowed. The reads underwent TCRdb reprocessing, giving one record for each CDR3 protein sequence and no DNA. TCRdb's processing, not the authors', yielded these V and J calls. This sample's table lists 300,000 to 450,000 distinct CDR3 sequences. The top ten constitute over 4% of the sample.

The sample comprised blood T cells: a sorted CD56 or NKG2C T cell subset, CD4+ or CD8+ T cells, or bulk PBMC T cells (not recorded which). The sequence came from a man aged 18 to 69 in good health. Recombination connected TRBV19 to TRBJ1-6. This receptor has the CDR3 CASNRDYLRSPLHF. With all but the CDR3 taken from the reference TRBV19 and TRBJ1-6 genes, the full variable domain is: DGGITQSPKYLFRKEGQNVTLSCEQNLNHDAMYWYRQDPGQGLRLIYYSQIVNDFQKGDIAEGYSVSREKKESFPLTVTSAQKNPTAFYLCASNRDYLRSPLHFGNGTRLTVT.